This T cell receptor (beta chain) was identified during a study of cytomegalovirus exposure and HLA in healthy donors. Study-wide findings and caveats: Looking again later, the authors saw that most CMV-associated TCR beta chains seemed HLA-restricted. Highly shared sequence variants in one cluster were likely a sequencing artifact. TCR beta sequences reportedly predicted the HLA-A and HLA-B alleles of most subjects accurately.

The PCR ran on 60 Vbeta and 13 Jbeta primers. Profiling relied on immunoSEQ multiplex PCR, and the TCRdb table lists in-frame clones only, not all of them. The sample lists about 180,000 clones, 85% seen once, with 1% in the top ten. CDR3 length: 12 amino acids. Germline CDR1 LNHDA, CDR2 SQIVND (reference sequence). Trimming removed 8 bases from V and 4 bases from J, with 11 bases in between. Sampled while nominally healthy, donors likely had unrecorded immune exposures. With respect to this clone: What it binds is unknown.

The chain uses TRBV19 and TRBJ1-1; D unclear. The sequencing sample was made of PBMCs. This TCR was sampled from a boy aged 2 to 9 in good health and CMV-seronegative. CDR3 DNA sequence: TGTGCCAGTCATCACTCGGGCACTGAAGCTTTCTTT. As protein: CASHHSGTEAFF.